The present entry profiles one T cell receptor (beta chain) with its context. This entry comes from a study of blood T cell repertoires in COVID-19. V lost 6 bases to trimming and J lost 2 bases, with 16 bases between them. The germline V gene has CDR1 SGHTA and CDR2 FQGNSA. The CDR3 contains 15 residues. The repertoire was sequenced with immunoSEQ multiplex PCR; TCRdb's copy has only in-frame clones and lacks some. The data hold 300,000 to 400,000 clones, with roughly 90% observed a single time. Sequencing was done on a sample of peripheral blood. This receptor was taken from a woman in her thirties with COVID-19, enrolled during active disease. The rearrangement joins TRBV7-2 to TRBJ2-5; TRBD2 might be the D (5 bases). CDR3 nucleotides: TGTGCCAGCAGGCTTTGGGGTGGGGAGCAAGAGACCCAGTACTTC. Translation gives CASRLWGGEQETQYF.